These T cell receptor beta chains were read from a single sample in a study of preoperative IRX-2 immunotherapy in early breast cancer. Libraries were prepared by immunoSEQ multiplex PCR; TCRdb keeps only in-frame clonotypes and omits some of them. The sample includes about 98,000 clones, 80% to 90% seen only once; the top ten take 2% to 2.5%. Here the sequenced sample was tumor tissue, taken after IRX-2 immunotherapy. The receptors shown here come from a human donor with breast cancer. CDR3s include the opening cysteine and the closing phenylalanine or tryptophan. The D gene is left open where the match is weak. Clone size is given for some rows only: seen once, a few or many times, or a class if the clone is expanded.

>NA|TRBV7-6|TRBJ2-7|NA
TGTGCCAGCAGCCCACTCAGGGTACTCCCCTACGAGCAGTACTTC
CASSPLRVLPYEQYF
>NA|TRBV22-1|TRBJ2-1|NA
TGTGCCAGCAGTCGACAAAAGGTATCAACAGGGTACAATGAGCAGTTCTTC
CASSRQKVSTGYNEQFF
>NA|TRBV28|TRBJ1-1|NA
TGTGCCAGCAGTACTGTTCGGGGGACGACTTTCTTT
CASSTVRGTTFF
>NA|TRBV18|TRBJ1-5|NA
TGTGCCAGCTCCAAACCCGGGACGGATAGCAATCAGCCCCAGCATTTT
CASSKPGTDSNQPQHF
>TRBD2|TRBV5-1|TRBJ2-1|NA
TGCGCCAGCAGCGCTAGCGGGGGGAGCTCCTACAATGAGCAGTTCTTC
CASSASGGSSYNEQFF
>NA|TRBV28|TRBJ2-7|NA
TGTGCCAGCATGACGGGGACGGGTTCCTACGAGCAGTACTTC
CASMTGTGSYEQYF
>NA|TRBV29-1|TRBJ2-3|NA
TGCAGCGTAGGGGGGGGTCCCGATACGCAGTATTTT
CSVGGGPDTQYF
>NA|TRBV15|TRBJ1-2|NA
TGTGCCACCAGCAGAGCTGCGGCAGGGGAGGACTACACCTTC
CATSRAAAGEDYTF
>NA|TRBV5-1|TRBJ2-7|NA
TGCGCCAGCAGCTTGACAGGTAATAGCAACGAGCAGTACTTC
CASSLTGNSNEQYF
>TRBD2|TRBV28|TRBJ2-7|NA
TGTGCCAGCAGTCCCCCCAGCGGGAGAAAGTACGAGCAGTACTTC
CASSPPSGRKYEQYF
>NA|TRBV10-1|TRBJ1-6|NA
TGCGCCAGCAGTCCCGGGACGGTGAATTCACCCCTCCACTTT
CASSPGTVNSPLHF
>TRBD2|TRBV5-1|TRBJ2-7|NA
TGCGCCAGCAGCCCGGGACTAGCGGGAGGATCCTCCTACGAGCAGTACTTC
CASSPGLAGGSSYEQYF
>TRBD1|TRBV18|TRBJ2-1|NA
TGTGCCAGCTCACCACCGGACAGGGGCTACAATGAGCAGTTCTTC
CASSPPDRGYNEQFF
>TRBD2|TRBV29-1|TRBJ2-1|few
TGCAGCGTTCCCAGGAGGGCGGGGGGAGCCCTTGAGCAGTTCTTC
CSVPRRAGGALEQFF
>TRBD1|TRBV7-1|TRBJ1-6|NA
TGTGCCAGCAGCTTGGCCGGGACAGGGAATTCACCCCTCCACTTT
CASSLAGTGNSPLHF
>NA|TRBV10-2|TRBJ2-6|NA
TGCGCCAGCAGTGCTCTCGCTTCCAACGTCCTGACTTTC
CASSALASNVLTF
>NA|TRBV11-3|TRBJ1-1|NA
TGTGCCAGCAGCCGGGCAGACAGGATGAACACTGAAGCTTTCTTT
CASSRADRMNTEAFF
>NA|TRBV7-1|TRBJ1-2|NA
TGTGCCAGCAGCTTGCAGACGACAGACCGCTATGGCTACACCTTC
CASSLQTTDRYGYTF
>TRBD1|TRBV7-7|TRBJ1-3|NA
TGTGCCAGCAGCCCGTCAGGGGGATCGGGAAACACCATATATTTT
CASSPSGGSGNTIYF
>NA|TRBV15|TRBJ1-5|few
TGTGCCACCAGCAGAGATAGGGAATTTCACAGGGATAGCAATCAGCCCCAGCATTTT
CATSRDREFHRDSNQPQHF
>NA|TRBV7-6|TRBJ1-1|few
TGTGCTAGCAGCTTAATGCTGGGGAGTACTGAAGCTTTCTTT
CASSLMLGSTEAFF
>TRBD1|TRBV6-8|TRBJ2-7|NA
TGTGCCAGCAGTGAGGACAGGGTGGCCTCCTACGAGCAGTACTTC
CASSEDRVASYEQYF
>NA|TRBV6-8|TRBJ2-7|NA
TGTGCCAGCGGCCGGGACACCCCCTACGAGCAGTACTTC
CASGRDTPYEQYF
>NA|TRBV11-3|TRBJ1-2|NA
TGTGCCAGCGGAGGGGCGCAGGATGCTCGCGGCTACACCTTC
CASGGAQDARGYTF
>NA|TRBV7-8|TRBJ1-1|once
TGTGCCAGCAGCAAACACGTTGGAGGTACTGAAGCTTTCTTT
CASSKHVGGTEAFF
>TRBD1|TRBV19|TRBJ1-5|NA
TGTGCCAGTCGGACAGGGGGGAGCAATCAGCCCCAGCATTTT
CASRTGGSNQPQHF
>TRBD1|TRBV28|TRBJ1-1|NA
TGTGCCAGCAGTTCACCAGGGGGGCTCGGGGATTTCTTT
CASSSPGGLGDFF
>NA|TRBV5-1|TRBJ2-2|NA
TGCGCCAGCAAGATTAGGCTGGAGAACACCGGGGAGCTGTTTTTT
CASKIRLENTGELFF
>NA|TRBV10-2|TRBJ2-2|NA
TGCGCCAGCAGAGCCTCAGGGGCCGGGGAGCTGTTTTTT
CASRASGAGELFF
>TRBD2|TRBV10-1|TRBJ2-2|NA
TGCGCCAGCGGGGAGGGACTAGCAGGCGGGGAGCTGTTTTTT
CASGEGLAGGELFF
>NA|TRBV14|TRBJ2-7|NA
TGTGCCAGCAGCAACCGGGATTCCTCCTACGAGCAGTACTTC
CASSNRDSSYEQYF
>NA|TRBV15|TRBJ2-7|NA
TGTGCCACCAGCAGACCCTCCGGGGCCAGCTACGAGCAGTACTTC
CATSRPSGASYEQYF
>NA|TRBV6-8|TRBJ1-3|NA
TGTGCCATCAGCCCCTCCGGGACAAGCTCTGGAAACACCATATATTTT
CAISPSGTSSGNTIYF
>TRBD1|TRBV6-4|TRBJ1-2|NA
TGTGCCAGCAGCACCCGCCCCACAGGGGCGATTCAGGGCTACACCTTC
CASSTRPTGAIQGYTF
>TRBD2|TRBV18|TRBJ2-7|NA
TGTGCCAGCTCACCGAGCGCGGGAGGTGGCTATGAGCAGTACTTC
CASSPSAGGGYEQYF
>NA|TRBV28|TRBJ1-1|NA
TGTGCCAGCAGTTTGGTCCAACCGAACACTGAAGCTTTCTTT
CASSLVQPNTEAFF
>TRBD1|TRBV7-7|TRBJ2-1|few
TGTGCCAGCAGCTTACGGCCTTCGACAGGGGATGCGTTAGCGAAGCAGTTCTTC
CASSLRPSTGDALAKQFF
>NA|TRBV1|TRBJ2-1|NA
TGCACCAGCAGCCAAGATAAAGGGGACAATGAGCAGTTCTTC
CTSSQDKGDNEQFF
>NA|TRBV30|TRBJ1-2|NA
TGTGCCTGGAACCCGTTTGGTGATGGTGGCTACACCTTC
CAWNPFGDGGYTF
>TRBD1|TRBV18|TRBJ2-5|NA
TGTGCCAGCTCACCCCGGGACAGGGTCCAAGAGACCCAGTACTTC
CASSPRDRVQETQYF
>NA|TRBV28|TRBJ2-1|NA
TGTGCCAGCAGCGCAGAGGTCCTGGGGAGAGGGACCGGCATCGAGCAGTTCTTC
CASSAEVLGRGTGIEQFF
>TRBD2|TRBV11-3|TRBJ2-1|few
TGTGCCAGCAGCCAGCCGGGACTAGCGGGAGGACTGACCTCGGGGAATGAGCAGTTCTTC
CASSQPGLAGGLTSGNEQFF
>TRBD1|TRBV5-1|TRBJ2-7|NA
TGCGCCAGCAGCGCACAGGGGTTTTCCTACGAGCAGTACTTC
CASSAQGFSYEQYF
>TRBD1|TRBV29-1|TRBJ2-5|NA
TGCAGCGTCCGGGACAGGGAATCCCAAGAGACCCAGTACTTC
CSVRDRESQETQYF
>NA|TRBV30|TRBJ1-3|once
TGTGCCTGGACCTCAGGAGCCTCTGGAAACACCATATATTTT
CAWTSGASGNTIYF
>NA|TRBV6-8|TRBJ2-7|NA
TGTGCCAGCAGTGTTAAGTCCCGGTCCTACGAGCAGTACTTC
CASSVKSRSYEQYF
>NA|TRBV6-8|TRBJ2-7|NA
TGTGCCACGGGGAACAGTATTTACTACGAGCAGTACTTC
CATGNSIYYEQYF
>NA|TRBV6-8|TRBJ2-1|NA
TGTGCCAGCAGTTACTCCCGCCTGGTCGTAGAGCAGTTCTTC
CASSYSRLVVEQFF
>NA|TRBV7-4|TRBJ2-5|once
TGTGCCAGCAGCTCAAGCGGGTTACCTCAAGAGACCCAGTACTTC
CASSSSGLPQETQYF
>TRBD2|TRBV7-7|TRBJ2-3|once
TGTGCCAGCAGCCGAATGGGGGTAGCGGGGGGCGCAGATACGCAGTATTTT
CASSRMGVAGGADTQYF
>TRBD2|TRBV2|TRBJ2-1|NA
TGTGCCAGCAGCAAGGGACTAGCGGCGGGAAATGAGCAGTTCTTC
CASSKGLAAGNEQFF
>NA|TRBV10-1|TRBJ1-1|NA
TGCGCCAGCAGTGAGCTCCCGGAGGCTTTCTTT
CASSELPEAFF
>NA|TRBV18|TRBJ1-5|NA
TGTGCCAGCTCACCACCGGGGGGTTATCAGCCCCAGCATTTT
CASSPPGGYQPQHF